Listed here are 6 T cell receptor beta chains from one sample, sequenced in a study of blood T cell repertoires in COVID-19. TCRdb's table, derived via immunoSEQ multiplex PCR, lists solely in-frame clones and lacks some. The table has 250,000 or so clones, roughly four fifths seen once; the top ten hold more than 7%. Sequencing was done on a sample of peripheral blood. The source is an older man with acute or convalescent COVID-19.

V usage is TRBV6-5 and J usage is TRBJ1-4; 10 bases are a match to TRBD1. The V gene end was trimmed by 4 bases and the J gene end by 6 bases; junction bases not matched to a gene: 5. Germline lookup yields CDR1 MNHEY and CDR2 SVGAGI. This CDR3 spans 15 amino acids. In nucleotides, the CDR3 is TGTGCCAGCAGTTCCGCCGGGACAGGGGATGAAAAACTGTTTTTT. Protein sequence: CASSSAGTGDEKLFF.

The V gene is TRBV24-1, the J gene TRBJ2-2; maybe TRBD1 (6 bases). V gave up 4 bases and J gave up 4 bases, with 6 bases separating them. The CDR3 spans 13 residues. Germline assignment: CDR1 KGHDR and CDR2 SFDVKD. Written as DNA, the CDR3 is TGTGCCACCAGTGAACAGGGCACCGGGGAGCTGTTTTTT. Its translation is CATSEQGTGELFF.

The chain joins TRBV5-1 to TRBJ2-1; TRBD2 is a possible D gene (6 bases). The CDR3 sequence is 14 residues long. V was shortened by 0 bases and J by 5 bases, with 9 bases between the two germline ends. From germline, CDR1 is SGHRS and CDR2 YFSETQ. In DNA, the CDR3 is TGCGCCAGCAGCTTGGCAGGGAGGCACAATGAGCAGTTCTTC. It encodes CASSLAGRHNEQFF.

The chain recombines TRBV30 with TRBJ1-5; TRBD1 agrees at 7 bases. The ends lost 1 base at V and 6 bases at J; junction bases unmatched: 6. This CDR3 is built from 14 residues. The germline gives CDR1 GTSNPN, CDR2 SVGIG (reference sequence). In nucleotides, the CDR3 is TGTGCCTGGAGTGCCGGGACAGCTGTTCAGCCCCAGCATTTT. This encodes CAWSAGTAVQPQHF. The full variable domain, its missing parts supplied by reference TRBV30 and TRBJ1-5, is SQTIHQWPATLVQPVGSPLSLECTVEGTSNPNLYWYRQAAGRGLQLLFYSVGIGQISSEVPQNLSASRPQDRQFILSSKKLLLSDSGFYLCAWSAGTAVQPQHFGDGTRLSIL.

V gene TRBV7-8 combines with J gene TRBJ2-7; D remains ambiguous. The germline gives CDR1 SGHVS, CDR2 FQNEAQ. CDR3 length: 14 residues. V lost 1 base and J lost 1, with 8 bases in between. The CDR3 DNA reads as TGTGCCAGCAGCTTAGACAGAGAGTCCTACGAGCAGTACTTC. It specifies CASSLDRESYEQYF.

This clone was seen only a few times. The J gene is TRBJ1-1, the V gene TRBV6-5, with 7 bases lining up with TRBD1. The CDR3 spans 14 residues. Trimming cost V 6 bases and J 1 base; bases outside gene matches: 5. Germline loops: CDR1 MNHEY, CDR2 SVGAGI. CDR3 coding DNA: TGTGCCAGCAGCTTACAGGGGCGGAACACTGAAGCTTTCTTT. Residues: CASSLQGRNTEAFF.